Listed below are T cell receptor beta chains from one sample, sequenced in a study of human T cells and chemical hapten exposure. Each CDR3 protein is one row after TCRdb ran MiXCR on the RACE reads. The sample records approximately 45,000 distinct CDR3 sequences, around 4.1% being singletons. What was sequenced was whole blood. The receptors were gathered from a female donor in good health. Some clones in this sample may be carry-over from other donors' samples. CDR3s include the opening cysteine and the closing phenylalanine or tryptophan. D genes are given only for firm matches. Only part of the rows carry a size: once, few, many, or a class if the clone is expanded.

D: -; size: many; J: TRBJ2-1; V: TRBV6-5; DNA: TGTGCCAGCAGTTACAGGGCAGGGGTCGACCAAAACAATGAGCAGTTCTTC; CDR3: CASSYRAGVDQNNEQFF
D: -; size: many; J: TRBJ1-1; V: TRBV9; DNA: TGTGCCAGCAGCGTAGGGGGAATGAACACTGAAGCTTTCTTT; CDR3: CASSVGGMNTEAFF
D: -; size: many; J: TRBJ1-6; V: TRBV4-3; DNA: TGCGCCAGCAGCCAGGGGAGCTCCTATAATTCACCCCTCCACTTT; CDR3: CASSQGSSYNSPLHF
D: -; size: many; J: TRBJ2-3; V: TRBV7-6; DNA: TGTGCCAGCAGCTTAACCAGGGGGGGTTCAGATACGCAGTATTTT; CDR3: CASSLTRGGSDTQYF
D: TRBD2; size: many; J: TRBJ2-2; V: TRBV7-9; DNA: TGTGCCAGCAGCCCACCAAAGGGACTAGCGGGCATTACGAACACCGGGGAGCTGTTTTTT; CDR3: CASSPPKGLAGITNTGELFF
D: -; size: many; J: TRBJ1-3; V: TRBV25-1; DNA: TGTGCCAGCAGCGAAGGGGGTTCCCCTGGAAACACCATATATTTT; CDR3: CASSEGGSPGNTIYF
D: -; size: few; J: TRBJ1-1; V: TRBV5-4; DNA: TGTGCCAGCAGCTCGACAGCGAACACTGAAGCTTTCTTT; CDR3: CASSSTANTEAFF
D: -; size: -; J: TRBJ1-5; V: TRBV29-1; DNA: TGCAGCGTCCTGGACGGGAGCCATCAGCCCCAGCATTTT; CDR3: CSVLDGSHQPQHF
D: TRBD1; size: few; J: TRBJ1-5; V: TRBV5-1; DNA: TGCGCCAGCAGCACAACAGGGGGCGATCAGCCCCAGCATTTT; CDR3: CASSTTGGDQPQHF
D: TRBD1; size: -; J: TRBJ1-2; V: TRBV20-1; DNA: TGCAGTGCGGAGGACAGGGCGGCCGGGGGAGGATATGGCTACACCTTC; CDR3: CSAEDRAAGGGYGYTF
D: -; size: many; J: TRBJ2-3; V: TRBV29-1; DNA: TGCAGCGTGCGGCGGGGGCCAGATACGCAGTATTTT; CDR3: CSVRRGPDTQYF
D: TRBD2; size: few; J: TRBJ2-1; V: TRBV15; DNA: TGTGCCACCAGCAGAGATAGTAGCGGGGGGTTTAGTGAGCAGTTCTTC; CDR3: CATSRDSSGGFSEQFF